These 7 T cell receptor beta chains share one sample of origin, sequenced in a study of shared clonotypes between healthy human individuals. Only in-frame clones appear in the TCRdb table, and some are missing; sequencing was by immunoSEQ multiplex PCR. The sample records approximately 1.4 million clones, 98% being singletons. Sample: naive CD4+ T cells sorted from blood. Subset given: CD45RA+ positively selected. These receptors were obtained from a man under 40 in good health.

This clone came up once. The genes are TRBV28 and TRBJ1-5; a possible D gene is TRBD1 (6 bases). The CDR3 is 13 amino acids. Germline CDR1 is MDHEN and CDR2 is SYDVKM. The ends were cut back, 6 bases at V and 14 bases at J, with 20 bases in the middle. The CDR3 nucleotides read TGTGCCAGCAGCAGACAGGTTGTAAGGGCGAAGCATTTT. Translated, it gives CASSRQVVRAKHF.

This chain connects TRBV7-6 to TRBJ1-1; D perhaps matches TRBD1 (6 bases). This CDR3 has 14 amino acids. The V and J ends lost 2 bases and 6 bases respectively, with 13 bases between them. Germline assignment: CDR1 SGHVS and CDR2 FNYEAQ. Here the CDR3 reads CASSLSGGLAEAFF. CDR3 nucleotides: TGTGCCAGCAGCTTAAGTGGGGGGCTTGCTGAAGCTTTCTTT.

This clone appeared once. The V and J genes are TRBV4-3 and TRBJ2-1, with 12 bases identical to TRBD2. J gave up 8 bases and V 8 bases, and 10 bases lay outside the gene matches. This CDR3 region has 15 residues. Germline lookup yields CDR1 LGHNA and CDR2 YSLEER. The CDR3 sequence: CASALWASGRDEQFF. CDR3 coding DNA: TGCGCCAGCGCCCTTTGGGCTAGCGGGAGGGATGAGCAGTTCTTC.

The gene calls are TRBV29-1 and TRBJ2-1, with TRBD2 identical over 12 bases. V shed 7 bases, J shed 6 bases, and the junction held 4 bases outside the gene matches. The CDR3 is made up of 13 amino acids. Per germline, CDR1 SQVTM and CDR2 ANQGSEA. The CDR3 spells CSGRTSGVNEQFF. The CDR3, as DNA: TGCAGCGGGCGGACTAGCGGGGTCAATGAGCAGTTCTTC.

This chain connects TRBV7-2 to TRBJ2-1; 8 nucleotides align to TRBD2. V was clipped by 5 bases and J by 2 bases; unmatched bases: 5. The CDR3 runs 15 residues. CDR1 is SGHTA, CDR2 FQGNSA, per germline. This CDR3 reads CASSAREGPYNEQFF. Written as DNA, the CDR3 is TGTGCCAGCAGCGCACGGGAGGGTCCCTACAATGAGCAGTTCTTC.

J is TRBJ2-5 and V is TRBV5-1, with TRBD1 matching over 9 bases. CDR1 and CDR2 from the germline V gene are SGHRS and YFSETQ. The CDR3 runs 16 residues. Trimming removed 1 base from V and 2 bases from J; junction bases left unmatched: 6. The CDR3 region has the DNA TGCGCCAGCAGCTTGTGGGGACAGGGACTACAAGAGACCCAGTACTTC. Protein sequence: CASSLWGQGLQETQYF.

The chain links TRBV5-6 to TRBJ2-7; D unclear. Trimming took off 4 bases at V and 6 bases at J, with 11 bases between the two ends. Germline loops: CDR1 SGHDT, CDR2 YYEEEE. The CDR3 runs 12 residues. In DNA form, the CDR3 reads TGTGCCAGCAGCCTAATGCTGGGCGAGCAGTACTTC. This sequence encodes CASSLMLGEQYF. Full variable domain (remainder filled in from reference TRBV5-6 and TRBJ2-7): DAGVTQSPTHLIKTRGQQVTLRCSPKSGHDTVSWYQQALGQGPQFIFQYYEEEERQRGNFPDRFSGHQFPNYSSELNVNALLLGDSALYLCASSLMLGEQYFGPGTRLTVT.